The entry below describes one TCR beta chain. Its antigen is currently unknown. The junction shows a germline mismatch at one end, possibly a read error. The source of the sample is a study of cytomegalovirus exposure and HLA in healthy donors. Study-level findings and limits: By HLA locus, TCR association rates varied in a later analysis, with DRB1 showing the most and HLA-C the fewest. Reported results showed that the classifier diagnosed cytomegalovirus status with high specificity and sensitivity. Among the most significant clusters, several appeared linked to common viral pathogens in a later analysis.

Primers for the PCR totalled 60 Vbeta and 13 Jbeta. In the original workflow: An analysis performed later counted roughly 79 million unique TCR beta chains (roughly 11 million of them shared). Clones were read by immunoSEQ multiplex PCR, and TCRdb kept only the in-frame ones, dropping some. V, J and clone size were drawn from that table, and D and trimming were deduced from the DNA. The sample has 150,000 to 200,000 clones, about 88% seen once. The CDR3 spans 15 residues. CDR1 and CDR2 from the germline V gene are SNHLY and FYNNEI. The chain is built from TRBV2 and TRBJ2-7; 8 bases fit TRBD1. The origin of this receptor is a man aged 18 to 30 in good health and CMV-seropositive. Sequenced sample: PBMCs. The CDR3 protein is CASSDISGGSHEQYF. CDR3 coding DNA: TGTGCCAGCAGTGACATCTCAGGGGGCTCCCACGAGCAGTACTTC. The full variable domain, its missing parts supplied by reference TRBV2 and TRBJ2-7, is EPEVTQTPSHQVTQMGQEVILRCVPISNHLYFYWYRQILGQKVEFLVSFYNNEISEKSEIFDDQFSVERPDGSNFTLKIRSTKLEDSAMYFCASSDISGGSHEQYFGPGTRLTVT.